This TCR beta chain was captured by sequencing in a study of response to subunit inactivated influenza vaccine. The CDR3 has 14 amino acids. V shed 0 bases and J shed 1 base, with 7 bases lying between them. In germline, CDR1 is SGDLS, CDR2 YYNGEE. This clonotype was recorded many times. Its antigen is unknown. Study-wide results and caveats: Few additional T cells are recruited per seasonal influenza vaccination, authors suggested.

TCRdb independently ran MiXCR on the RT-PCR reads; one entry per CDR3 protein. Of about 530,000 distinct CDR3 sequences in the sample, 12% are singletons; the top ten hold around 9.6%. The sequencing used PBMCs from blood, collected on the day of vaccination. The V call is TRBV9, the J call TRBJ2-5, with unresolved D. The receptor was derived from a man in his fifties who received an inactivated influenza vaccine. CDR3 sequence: CASSVDVSQETQYF. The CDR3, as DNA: TGTGCCAGCAGCGTAGACGTTAGCCAAGAGACCCAGTACTTC.